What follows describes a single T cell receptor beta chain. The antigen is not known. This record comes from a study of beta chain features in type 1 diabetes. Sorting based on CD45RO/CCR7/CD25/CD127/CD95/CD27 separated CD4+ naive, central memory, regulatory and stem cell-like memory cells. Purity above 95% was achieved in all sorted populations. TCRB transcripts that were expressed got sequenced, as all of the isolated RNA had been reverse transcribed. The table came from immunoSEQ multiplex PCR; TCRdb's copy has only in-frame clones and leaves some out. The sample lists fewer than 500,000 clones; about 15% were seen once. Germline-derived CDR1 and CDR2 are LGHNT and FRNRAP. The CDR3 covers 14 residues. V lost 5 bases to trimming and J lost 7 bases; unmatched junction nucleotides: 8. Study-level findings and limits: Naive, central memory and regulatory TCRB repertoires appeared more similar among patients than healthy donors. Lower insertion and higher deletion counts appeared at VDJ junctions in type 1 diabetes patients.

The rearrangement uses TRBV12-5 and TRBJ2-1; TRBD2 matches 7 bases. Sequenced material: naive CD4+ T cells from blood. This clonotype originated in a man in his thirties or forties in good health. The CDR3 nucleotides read TGTGCTAGTGGTGCGACCGACGGGAGGAATGAGCAGTTCTTC. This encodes CASGATDGRNEQFF.